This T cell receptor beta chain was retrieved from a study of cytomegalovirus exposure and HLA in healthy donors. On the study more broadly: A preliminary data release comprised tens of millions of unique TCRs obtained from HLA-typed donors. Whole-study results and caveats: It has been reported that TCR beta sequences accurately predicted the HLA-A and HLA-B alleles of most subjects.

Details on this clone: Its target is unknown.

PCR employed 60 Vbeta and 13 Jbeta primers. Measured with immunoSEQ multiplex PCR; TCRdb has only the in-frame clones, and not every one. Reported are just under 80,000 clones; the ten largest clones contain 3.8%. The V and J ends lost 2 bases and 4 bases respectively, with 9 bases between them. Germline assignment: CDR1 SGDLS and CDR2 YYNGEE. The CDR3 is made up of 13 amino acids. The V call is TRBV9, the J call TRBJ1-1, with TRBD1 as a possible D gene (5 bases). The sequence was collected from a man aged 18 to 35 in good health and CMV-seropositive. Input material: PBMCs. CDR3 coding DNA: TGTGCCAGCAGCGTGGGAGGGACCACTGAAGCTTTCTTT. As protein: CASSVGGTTEAFF. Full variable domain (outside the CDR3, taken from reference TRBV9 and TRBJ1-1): DSGVTQTPKHLITATGQRVTLRCSPRSGDLSVYWYQQSLDQGLQFLIQYYNGEERAKGNILERFSAQQFPDLHSELNLSSLELGDSALYFCASSVGGTTEAFFGQGTRLTVV.